Included here is one T cell receptor (beta chain) sequence, with context. The treatment here: roughly 18 received Ad26.COV2.S at low or high dose, single or two shots; 5 received placebo; per-sample allocation not given. Samples came from day 63 after the first vaccine or placebo injection. V lost 3 bases to trimming and J lost 4 bases; unmatched junction nucleotides: 8. The germline CDR1 and CDR2 sequences are LNHDA and SQIVND (reference sequence). This CDR3 is built from 15 residues. This sample is part of a study of Ad26.COV2.S vaccination and SARS-CoV-2 variants. TCRdb keeps only in-frame clones here, not all; method: immunoSEQ multiplex PCR. Among a few hundred thousand clones, 90% were seen once, and the ten largest hold approximately 4.5%.

The J gene is TRBJ2-5, the V gene TRBV19; 7 bases line up with TRBD1. The sequence derives from a person aged 18-60 years who received the Ad26.COV2.S COVID-19 vaccine or a placebo. This material consisted of peripheral blood, taken in a trial of Ad26.COV2.S vaccine versus placebo. The CDR3 loop is CASSITTGRGETQYF. In nucleotides, the CDR3 is TGTGCCAGTAGTATCACGACAGGGCGTGGAGAGACCCAGTACTTC.